This TCR beta chain was observed in a study of T cells after yellow fever vaccination. V lost 1 base to trimming and J lost 5 bases; unmatched junction nucleotides: 6. Germline-derived CDR1 and CDR2 are SEHNR and FQNEAQ (reference sequence). The CDR3 has 15 amino acids. TCRdb redid the calling of the 5' RACE reads with MiXCR, one entry per CDR3 protein. The repertoire consists of about 120,000 distinct CDR3 sequences, with 8.9% occurring once and the leading ten covering almost 40%. This chain uses TRBV7-9 with TRBJ2-5; TRBD2 agrees at 8 bases. The starting material was CD8+ T cells sorted from PBMCs, obtained on the day of the yellow fever booster vaccination. The TCR was taken from a man between 18 and 29 years old who received the YFV17D yellow fever vaccine. The CDR3 sequence is CASSLVQRGRETQYF. DNA of the CDR3: TGTGCCAGCAGCTTAGTCCAGCGGGGGCGGGAGACCCAGTACTTC.